This TCR beta chain was documented in a study of cytomegalovirus exposure and HLA in healthy donors. Study conclusions and caveats: TCR beta chains numbering under 200 were designated cytomegalovirus-associated. The sole available immune exposure information was CMV serostatus.

This clone was found once. Its target is not known. From germline, CDR1 is LNHDA and CDR2 SQIVND (reference sequence). This CDR3 region has 12 residues. Between the trimmed V and J ends, which lost 4 bases and 2 bases, there was a span of 5 bases. Both 60 Vbeta primers and 13 Jbeta primers went into the PCR. Here immunoSEQ multiplex PCR was the method, and the copy in TCRdb shows in-frame clones only, minus some. The top ten clones hold 3% to 4.5% of a sample with 120,000 or so clones, about 78% of them seen once. All the people who gave samples were healthy bone marrow donors. Unrecorded immune exposures were likely, despite nominal health at sampling.

The V and J genes are TRBV19 and TRBJ1-1; D is unresolved. This TCR came from a man between 25 and 39 years old in good health and CMV-seronegative. Sequencing used PBMCs. CDR3 in amino acids: CASSSTNTEAFF. The CDR3 DNA follows: TGTGCCAGTAGTAGTACTAACACTGAAGCTTTCTTT.